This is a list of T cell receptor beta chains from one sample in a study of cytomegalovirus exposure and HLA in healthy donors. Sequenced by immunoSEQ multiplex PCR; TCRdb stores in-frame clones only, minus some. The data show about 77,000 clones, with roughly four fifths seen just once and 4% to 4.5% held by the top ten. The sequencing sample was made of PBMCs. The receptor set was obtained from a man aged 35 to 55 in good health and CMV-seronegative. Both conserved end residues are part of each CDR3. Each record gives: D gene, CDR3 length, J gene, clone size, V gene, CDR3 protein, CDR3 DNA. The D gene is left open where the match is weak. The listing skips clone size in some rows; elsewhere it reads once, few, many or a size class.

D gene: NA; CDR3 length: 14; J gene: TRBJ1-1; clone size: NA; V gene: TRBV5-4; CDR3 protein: CASSLFAGDTEAFF; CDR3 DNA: TGTGCCAGCAGCTTGTTTGCTGGAGACACTGAAGCTTTCTTT
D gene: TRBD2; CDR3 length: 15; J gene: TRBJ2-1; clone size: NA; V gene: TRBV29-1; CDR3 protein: CSVGFGLAGVNEQFF; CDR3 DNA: TGCAGCGTTGGTTTTGGACTAGCGGGAGTAAATGAGCAGTTCTTC
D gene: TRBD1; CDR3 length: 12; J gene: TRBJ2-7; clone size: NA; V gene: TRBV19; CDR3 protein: CASRDRGNEQYF; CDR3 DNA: TGTGCCAGCCGGGACAGGGGGAACGAGCAGTACTTC
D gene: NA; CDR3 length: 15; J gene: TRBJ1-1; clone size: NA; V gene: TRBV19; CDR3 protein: CASSTGTRKNTEAFF; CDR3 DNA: TGTGCCAGTAGTACAGGGACACGGAAGAACACTGAAGCTTTCTTT
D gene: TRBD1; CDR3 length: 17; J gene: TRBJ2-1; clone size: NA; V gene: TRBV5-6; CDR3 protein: CASSYLRGTGAYNEQFF; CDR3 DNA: TGTGCCAGCAGCTACCTCCGAGGGACAGGGGCTTACAATGAGCAGTTCTTC
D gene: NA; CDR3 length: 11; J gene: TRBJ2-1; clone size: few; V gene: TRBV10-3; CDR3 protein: CAISAGNEQFF; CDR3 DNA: TGTGCCATCAGTGCCGGCAATGAGCAGTTCTTC
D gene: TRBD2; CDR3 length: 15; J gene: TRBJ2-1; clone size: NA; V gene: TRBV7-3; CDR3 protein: CASSLTSVSYNEQFF; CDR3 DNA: TGTGCCAGCAGTTTAACTAGCGTCTCCTACAATGAGCAGTTCTTC
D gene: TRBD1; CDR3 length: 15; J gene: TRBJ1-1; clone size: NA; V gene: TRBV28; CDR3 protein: CASSTHRGRNTEAFF; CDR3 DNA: TGTGCCAGCAGCACTCACAGGGGGCGGAACACTGAAGCTTTCTTT
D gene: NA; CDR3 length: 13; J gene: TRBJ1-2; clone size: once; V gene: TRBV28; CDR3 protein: CASRSTGAYGYTF; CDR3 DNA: TGTGCCAGTAGATCGACAGGAGCATATGGCTACACCTTC
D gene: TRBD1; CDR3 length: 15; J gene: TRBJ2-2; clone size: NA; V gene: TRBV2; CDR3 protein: CASSDRTGYTGELFF; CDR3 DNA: TGTGCCAGCAGTGACAGGACAGGGTACACCGGGGAGCTGTTTTTT
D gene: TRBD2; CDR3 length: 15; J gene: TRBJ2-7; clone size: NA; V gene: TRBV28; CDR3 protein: CASSLAGVSSYEQYF; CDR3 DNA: TGTGCCAGCAGTTTAGCGGGAGTGAGCTCCTACGAGCAGTACTTC
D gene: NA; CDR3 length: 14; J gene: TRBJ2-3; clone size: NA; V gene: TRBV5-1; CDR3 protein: CASSLDQGTDTQYF; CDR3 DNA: TGCGCCAGCAGCTTGGACCAGGGCACAGATACGCAGTATTTT
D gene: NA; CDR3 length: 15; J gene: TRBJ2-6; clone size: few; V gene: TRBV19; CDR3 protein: CASSIDGSGANVLTF; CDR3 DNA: TGTGCCAGTAGTATAGACGGCTCTGGGGCCAACGTCCTGACTTTC
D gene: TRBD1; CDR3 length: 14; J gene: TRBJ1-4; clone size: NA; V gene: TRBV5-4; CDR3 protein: CASSLQGVNEKLFF; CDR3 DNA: TGTGCCAGCAGCTTACAGGGGGTAAATGAAAAACTGTTTTTT
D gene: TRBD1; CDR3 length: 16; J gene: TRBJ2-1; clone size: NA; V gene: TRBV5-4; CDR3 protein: CASSEAGQGSYNEQFF; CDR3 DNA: TGTGCCAGCAGCGAGGCCGGACAGGGATCCTACAATGAGCAGTTCTTC
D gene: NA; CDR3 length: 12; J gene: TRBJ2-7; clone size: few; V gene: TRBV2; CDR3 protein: CASRTGIHEQYF; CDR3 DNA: TGTGCCAGCAGAACGGGAATCCACGAGCAGTACTTC
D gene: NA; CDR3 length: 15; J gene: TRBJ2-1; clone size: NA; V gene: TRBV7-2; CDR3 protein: CASSLGPGTGNEQFF; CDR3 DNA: TGTGCCAGCAGCTTGGGACCGGGAACAGGGAATGAGCAGTTCTTC
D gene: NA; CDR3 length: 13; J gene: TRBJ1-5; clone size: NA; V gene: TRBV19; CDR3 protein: CASSTGGNQPQHF; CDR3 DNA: TGTGCCAGTAGTACGGGAGGTAATCAGCCCCAGCATTTT
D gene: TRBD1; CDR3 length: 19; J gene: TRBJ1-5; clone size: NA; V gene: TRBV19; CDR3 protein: CASSTRTGGISRSNQPQHF; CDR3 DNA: TGTGCCAGTAGTACCCGGACAGGGGGAATTTCGAGGAGCAATCAGCCCCAGCATTTT
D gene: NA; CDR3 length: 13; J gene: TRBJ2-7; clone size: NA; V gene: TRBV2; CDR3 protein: CASSDRGKREQYF; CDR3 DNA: TGTGCCAGCAGCGACCGGGGTAAGAGGGAGCAGTACTTC
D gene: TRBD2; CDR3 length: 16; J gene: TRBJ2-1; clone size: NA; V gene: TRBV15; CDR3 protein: CATSREGGRAYNEQFF; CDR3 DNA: TGTGCCACCAGCAGAGAAGGAGGGAGGGCCTACAATGAGCAGTTCTTC
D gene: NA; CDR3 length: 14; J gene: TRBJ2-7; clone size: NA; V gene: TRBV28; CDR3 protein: CASSSESRRTPTDF; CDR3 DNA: TGTGCCAGCAGTTCTGAATCCCGCAGGACACCCACGGACTTC
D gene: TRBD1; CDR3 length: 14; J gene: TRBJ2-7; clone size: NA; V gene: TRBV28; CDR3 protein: CASSLFTGADEQYF; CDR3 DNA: TGTGCCAGCAGTTTATTTACAGGGGCAGACGAGCAGTACTTC
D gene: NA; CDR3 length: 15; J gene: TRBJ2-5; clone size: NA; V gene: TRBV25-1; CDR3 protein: CASSAPTGGQETQYF; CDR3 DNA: TGTGCCAGCAGTGCCCCCACTGGGGGGCAAGAGACCCAGTACTTC
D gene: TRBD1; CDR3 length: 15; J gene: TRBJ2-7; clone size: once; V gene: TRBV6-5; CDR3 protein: CASSPPGTGVYEQYF; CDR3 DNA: TGTGCCAGCAGTCCTCCCGGGACAGGGGTGTACGAGCAGTACTTC
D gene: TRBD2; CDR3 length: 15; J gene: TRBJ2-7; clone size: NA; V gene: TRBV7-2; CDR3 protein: CASSLLAGLTYEQYF; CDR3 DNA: TGTGCCAGCAGCTTACTAGCGGGATTAACCTACGAGCAGTACTTC
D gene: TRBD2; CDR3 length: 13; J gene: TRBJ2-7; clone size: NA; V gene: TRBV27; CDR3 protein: CASRGLAGYEQYF; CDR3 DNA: TGTGCCAGCAGGGGACTAGCGGGGTACGAGCAGTACTTC
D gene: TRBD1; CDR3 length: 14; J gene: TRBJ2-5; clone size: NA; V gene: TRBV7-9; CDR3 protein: CASSLDRGLETQYF; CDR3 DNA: TGTGCCAGCAGCCTCGACAGGGGGCTCGAGACCCAGTACTTC
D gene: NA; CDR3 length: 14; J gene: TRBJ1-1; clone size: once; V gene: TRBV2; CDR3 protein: CATRVDSVNTEAFF; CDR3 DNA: TGTGCCACCAGAGTAGACAGCGTGAACACTGAAGCTTTCTTT
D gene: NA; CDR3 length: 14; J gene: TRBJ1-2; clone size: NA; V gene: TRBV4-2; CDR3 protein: CASSQVADSYGYTF; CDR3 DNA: TGTGCCAGCAGCCAAGTCGCCGATAGCTATGGCTACACCTTC
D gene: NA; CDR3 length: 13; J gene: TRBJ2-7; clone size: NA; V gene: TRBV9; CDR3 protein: CASSVGTTYEQYF; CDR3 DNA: TGTGCCAGCAGCGTAGGGACAACCTACGAGCAGTACTTC
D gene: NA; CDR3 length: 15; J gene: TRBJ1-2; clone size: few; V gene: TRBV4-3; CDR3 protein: CASSQDLRGRNGYTF; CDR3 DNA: TGCGCCAGCAGCCAAGATCTCAGGGGTCGAAATGGCTACACCTTC
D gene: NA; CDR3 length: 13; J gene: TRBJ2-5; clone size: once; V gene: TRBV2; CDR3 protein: CASRTVPGETQYF; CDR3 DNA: TGTGCCAGCAGAACAGTCCCGGGGGAGACCCAGTACTTC
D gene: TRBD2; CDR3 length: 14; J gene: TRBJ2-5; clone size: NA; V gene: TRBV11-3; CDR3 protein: CASSPGEGQETQYF; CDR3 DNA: TGTGCCAGCAGCCCGGGGGAGGGGCAAGAGACCCAGTACTTC
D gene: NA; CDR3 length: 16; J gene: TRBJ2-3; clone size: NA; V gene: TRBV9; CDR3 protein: CASGLSQGSPTDTQYF; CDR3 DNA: TGTGCCAGCGGTCTTTCCCAGGGGTCTCCCACAGATACGCAGTATTTT
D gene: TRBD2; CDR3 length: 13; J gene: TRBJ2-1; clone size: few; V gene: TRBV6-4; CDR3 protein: CASGSVAGGEQFF; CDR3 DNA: TGTGCCAGCGGGTCGGTAGCGGGAGGTGAGCAGTTCTTC
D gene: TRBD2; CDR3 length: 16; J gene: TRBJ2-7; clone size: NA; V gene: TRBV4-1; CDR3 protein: CASNQGTGGRVYEQYF; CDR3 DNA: TGCGCCAGCAACCAGGGAACGGGGGGGAGGGTTTACGAGCAGTACTTC
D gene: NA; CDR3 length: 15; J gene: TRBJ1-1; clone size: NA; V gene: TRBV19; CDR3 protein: CASSMRRAANTEAFF; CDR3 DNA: TGTGCCAGTAGTATGAGGAGGGCGGCGAACACTGAAGCTTTCTTT
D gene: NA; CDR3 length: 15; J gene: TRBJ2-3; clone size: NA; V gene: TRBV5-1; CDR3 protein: CASSLGTGDPDTQYF; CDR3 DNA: TGCGCCAGCAGCTTGGGGACTGGGGATCCAGATACGCAGTATTTT
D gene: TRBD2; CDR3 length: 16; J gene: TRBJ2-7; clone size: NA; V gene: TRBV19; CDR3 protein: CASGTSGRTKSYEQYF; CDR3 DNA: TGTGCCAGCGGGACTAGCGGGAGGACAAAGTCCTACGAGCAGTACTTC
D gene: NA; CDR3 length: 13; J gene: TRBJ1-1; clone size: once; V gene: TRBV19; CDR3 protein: CASSTREWAEAFF; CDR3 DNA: TGTGCCAGTAGTACACGGGAATGGGCTGAAGCTTTCTTT
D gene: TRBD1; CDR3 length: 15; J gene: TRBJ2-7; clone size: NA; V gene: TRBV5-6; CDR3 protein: CASSTAPDRVYEQYF; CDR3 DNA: TGTGCCAGCAGCACCGCCCCCGACAGGGTCTACGAGCAGTACTTC